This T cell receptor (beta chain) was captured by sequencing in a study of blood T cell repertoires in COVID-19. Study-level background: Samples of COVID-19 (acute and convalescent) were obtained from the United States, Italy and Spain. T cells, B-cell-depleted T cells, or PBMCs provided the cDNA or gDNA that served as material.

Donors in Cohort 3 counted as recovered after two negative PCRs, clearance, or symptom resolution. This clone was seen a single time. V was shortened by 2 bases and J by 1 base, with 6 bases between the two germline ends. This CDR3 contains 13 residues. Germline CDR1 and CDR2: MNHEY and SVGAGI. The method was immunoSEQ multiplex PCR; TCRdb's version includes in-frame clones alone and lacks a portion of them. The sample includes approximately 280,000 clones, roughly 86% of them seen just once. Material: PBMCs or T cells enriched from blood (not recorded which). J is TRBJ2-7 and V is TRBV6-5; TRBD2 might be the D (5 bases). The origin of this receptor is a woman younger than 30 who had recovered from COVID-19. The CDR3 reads CASSYPGSYEQYF. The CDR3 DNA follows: TGTGCCAGCAGTTACCCGGGGTCCTACGAGCAGTACTTC.